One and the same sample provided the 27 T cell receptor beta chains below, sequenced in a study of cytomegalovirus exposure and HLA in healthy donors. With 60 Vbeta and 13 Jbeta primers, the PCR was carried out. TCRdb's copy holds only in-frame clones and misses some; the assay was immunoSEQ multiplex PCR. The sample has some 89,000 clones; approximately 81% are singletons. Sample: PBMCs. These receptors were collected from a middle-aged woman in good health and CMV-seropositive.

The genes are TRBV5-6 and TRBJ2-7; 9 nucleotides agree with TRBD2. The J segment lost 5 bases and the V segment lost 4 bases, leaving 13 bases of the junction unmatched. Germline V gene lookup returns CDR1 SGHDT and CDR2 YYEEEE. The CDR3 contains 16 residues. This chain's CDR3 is CASSQEEGSGSHEQYF. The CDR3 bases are TGTGCCAGCAGCCAAGAGGAGGGTAGCGGGAGCCACGAGCAGTACTTC. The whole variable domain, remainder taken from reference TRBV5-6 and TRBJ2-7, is DAGVTQSPTHLIKTRGQQVTLRCSPKSGHDTVSWYQQALGQGPQFIFQYYEEEERQRGNFPDRFSGHQFPNYSSELNVNALLLGDSALYLCASSQEEGSGSHEQYFGPGTRLTVT.

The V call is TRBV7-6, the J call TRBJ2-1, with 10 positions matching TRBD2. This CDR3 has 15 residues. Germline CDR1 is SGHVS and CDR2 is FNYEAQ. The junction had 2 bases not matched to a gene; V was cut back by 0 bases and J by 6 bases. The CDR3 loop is CASSLALAGVNEQFF. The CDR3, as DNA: TGTGCCAGCAGCTTAGCTCTAGCGGGAGTCAATGAGCAGTTCTTC.

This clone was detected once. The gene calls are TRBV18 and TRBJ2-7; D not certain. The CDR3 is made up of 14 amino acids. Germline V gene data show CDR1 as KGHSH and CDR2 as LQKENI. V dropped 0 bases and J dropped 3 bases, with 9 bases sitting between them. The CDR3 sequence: CASSPPLLRYEQYF. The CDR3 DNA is TGTGCCAGCTCACCACCGTTACTACGCTACGAGCAGTACTTC.

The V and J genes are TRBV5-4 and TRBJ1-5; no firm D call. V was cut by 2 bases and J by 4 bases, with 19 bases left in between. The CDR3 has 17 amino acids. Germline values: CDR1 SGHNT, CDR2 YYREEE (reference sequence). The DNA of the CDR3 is TGTGCCAGCAGCTTAGGGTGGCGCAGCGGGCTAAATCAGCCCCAGCATTTT. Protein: CASSLGWRSGLNQPQHF.

The CDR3: CASSLEDLGGNEKLFF. CDR3 bases: TGTGCCAGCAGCTTAGAGGACCTGGGGGGTAATGAAAAACTGTTTTTT. This chain connects TRBV7-8 to TRBJ1-4, with D possibly being TRBD1 (5 bases). The CDR3 has 16 amino acids. The germline V gene has CDR1 SGHVS and CDR2 FQNEAQ. The V end lost 1 base, the J end lost 4 bases, and 13 bases lay between the germline ends.

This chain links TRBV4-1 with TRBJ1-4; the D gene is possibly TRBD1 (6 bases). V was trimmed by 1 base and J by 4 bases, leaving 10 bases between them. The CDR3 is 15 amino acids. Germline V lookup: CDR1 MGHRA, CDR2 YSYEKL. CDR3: CASSQVDSYNEKLFF. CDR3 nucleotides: TGCGCCAGCAGCCAAGTGGACAGCTATAATGAAAAACTGTTTTTT.

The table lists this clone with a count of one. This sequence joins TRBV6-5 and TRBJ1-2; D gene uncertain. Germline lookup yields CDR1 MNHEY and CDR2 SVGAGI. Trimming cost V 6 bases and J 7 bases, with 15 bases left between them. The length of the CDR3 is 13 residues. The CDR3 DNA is TGTGCCAGCAGATCGGCGGGAGGTGGTGGCTACACCTTC. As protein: CASRSAGGGGYTF.

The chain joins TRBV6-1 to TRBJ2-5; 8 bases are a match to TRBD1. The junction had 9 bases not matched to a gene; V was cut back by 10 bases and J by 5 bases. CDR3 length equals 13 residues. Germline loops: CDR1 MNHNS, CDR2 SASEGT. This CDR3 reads CATDTGGTETQYF. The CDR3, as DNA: TGTGCCACCGACACAGGGGGTACGGAGACCCAGTACTTC.

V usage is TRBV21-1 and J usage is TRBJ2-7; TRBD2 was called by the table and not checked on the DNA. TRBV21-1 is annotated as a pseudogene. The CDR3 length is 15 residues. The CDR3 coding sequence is TGTGCCAGCAGCAAAGGGGGCGGGAGGGCCTGCGAGCAGTACTTC. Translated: CASSKGGGRACEQYF.

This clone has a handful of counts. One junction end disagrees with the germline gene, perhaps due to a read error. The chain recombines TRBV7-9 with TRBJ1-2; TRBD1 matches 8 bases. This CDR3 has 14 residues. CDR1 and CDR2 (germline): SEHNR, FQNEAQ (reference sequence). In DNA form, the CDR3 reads TGTTCCAGCAGCCCATACGACAGGGGAGAGGGCTACACCTTC. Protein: CSSSPYDRGEGYTF.

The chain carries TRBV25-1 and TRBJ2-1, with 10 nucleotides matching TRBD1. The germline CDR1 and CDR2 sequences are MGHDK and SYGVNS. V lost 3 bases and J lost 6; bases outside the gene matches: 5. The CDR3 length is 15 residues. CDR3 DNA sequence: TGTGCCAGCAGTGATCCGGGACAGGGGAGCAATGAGCAGTTCTTC. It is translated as CASSDPGQGSNEQFF.

Here the CDR3 DNA reads TGTGCTAGTGGTTTTAGACTAGACCACAATGAGCAGTTCTTC. The encoded protein is CASGFRLDHNEQFF. This sequence joins TRBV12-5 and TRBJ2-1; D possibly corresponds to TRBD2 (6 bases). V was shortened by 3 bases and J by 5 bases, with 11 bases between the two germline ends. Germline-derived CDR1 and CDR2 are LGHNT and FRNRAP. This CDR3 is built from 14 residues. The complete variable domain, with remaining parts taken from reference TRBV12-5 and TRBJ2-1, reads DARVTQTPRHKVTEMGQEVTMRCQPILGHNTVFWYRQTMMQGLELLAYFRNRAPLDDSGMPKDRFSAEMPDATLATLKIQPSEPRDSAVYFCASGFRLDHNEQFFGPGTRLTVL.

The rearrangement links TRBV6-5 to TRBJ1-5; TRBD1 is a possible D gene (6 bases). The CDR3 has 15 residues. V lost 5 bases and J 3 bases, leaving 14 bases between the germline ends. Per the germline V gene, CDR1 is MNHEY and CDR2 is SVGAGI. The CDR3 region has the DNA TGTGCCAGCAGTAGCATGTGGGGGCCCAATCAGCCCCAGCATTTT. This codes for CASSSMWGPNQPQHF.

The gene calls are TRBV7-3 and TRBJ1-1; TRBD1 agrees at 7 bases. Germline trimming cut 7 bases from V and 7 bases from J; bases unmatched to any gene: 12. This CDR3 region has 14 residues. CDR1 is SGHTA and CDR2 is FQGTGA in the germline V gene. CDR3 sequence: CASKVSGTDCEAFF. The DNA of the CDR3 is TGTGCCAGCAAGGTCTCCGGGACAGATTGTGAAGCTTTCTTT.

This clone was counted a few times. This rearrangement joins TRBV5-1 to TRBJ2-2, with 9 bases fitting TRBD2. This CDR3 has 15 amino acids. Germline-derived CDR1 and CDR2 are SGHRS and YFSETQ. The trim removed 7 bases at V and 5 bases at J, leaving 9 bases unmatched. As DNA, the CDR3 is TGCGCCAGCGCCGAGACTAGCGGCCCGACCGGGGAGCTGTTTTTT. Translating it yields CASAETSGPTGELFF.

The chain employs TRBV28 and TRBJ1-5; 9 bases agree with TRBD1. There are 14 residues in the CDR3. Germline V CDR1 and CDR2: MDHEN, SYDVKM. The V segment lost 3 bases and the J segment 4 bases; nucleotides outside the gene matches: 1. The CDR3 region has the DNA TGTGCCAGCAGTTTCGGGACAGGGAATCAGCCCCAGCATTTT. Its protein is CASSFGTGNQPQHF.

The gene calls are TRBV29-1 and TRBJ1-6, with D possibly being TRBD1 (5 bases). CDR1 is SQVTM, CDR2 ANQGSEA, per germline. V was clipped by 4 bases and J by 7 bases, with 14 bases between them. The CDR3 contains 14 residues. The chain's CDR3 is CSVAGGGGNSPLHF. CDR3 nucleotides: TGCAGCGTTGCGGGCGGGGGAGGAAATTCACCCCTCCACTTT.

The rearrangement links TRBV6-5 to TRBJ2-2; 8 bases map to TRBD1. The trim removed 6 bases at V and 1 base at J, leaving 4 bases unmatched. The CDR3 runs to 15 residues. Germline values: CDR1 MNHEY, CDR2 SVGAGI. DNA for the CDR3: TGTGCCAGCAGCACCGGGACAGGGAACACCGGGGAGCTGTTTTTT. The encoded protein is CASSTGTGNTGELFF.

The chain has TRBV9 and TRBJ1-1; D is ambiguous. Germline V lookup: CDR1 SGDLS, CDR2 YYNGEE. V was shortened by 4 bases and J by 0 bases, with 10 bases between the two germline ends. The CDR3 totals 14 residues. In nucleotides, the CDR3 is TGTGCCAGCAGCCCGCAGGCCGTGAACACTGAAGCTTTCTTT. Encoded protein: CASSPQAVNTEAFF.

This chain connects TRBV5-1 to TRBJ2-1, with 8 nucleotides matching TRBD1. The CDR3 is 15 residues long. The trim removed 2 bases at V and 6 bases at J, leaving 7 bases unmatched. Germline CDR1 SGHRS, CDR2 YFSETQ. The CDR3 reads CASSFTGGRSNEQFF. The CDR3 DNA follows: TGCGCCAGCAGCTTTACAGGGGGGCGTAGCAATGAGCAGTTCTTC.

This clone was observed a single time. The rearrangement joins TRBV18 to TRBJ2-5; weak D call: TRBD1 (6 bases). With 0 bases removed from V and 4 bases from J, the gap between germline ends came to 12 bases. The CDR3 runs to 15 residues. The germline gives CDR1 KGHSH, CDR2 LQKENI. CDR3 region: CASSPPSGTTETQYF. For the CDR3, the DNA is TGTGCCAGCTCACCACCGTCCGGGACAACAGAGACCCAGTACTTC. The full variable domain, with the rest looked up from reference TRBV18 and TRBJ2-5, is NAGVMQNPRHLVRRRGQEARLRCSPMKGHSHVYWYRQLPEEGLKFMVYLQKENIIDESGMPKERFSAEFPKEGPSILRIQQVVRGDSAAYFCASSPPSGTTETQYFGPGTRLLVL.

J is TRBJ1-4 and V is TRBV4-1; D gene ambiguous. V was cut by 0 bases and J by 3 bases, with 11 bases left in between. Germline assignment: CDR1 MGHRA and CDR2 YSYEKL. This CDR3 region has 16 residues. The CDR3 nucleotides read TGCGCCAGCAGCCAAGATCTGGGCAGCCCTAATGAAAAACTGTTTTTT. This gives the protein CASSQDLGSPNEKLFF.

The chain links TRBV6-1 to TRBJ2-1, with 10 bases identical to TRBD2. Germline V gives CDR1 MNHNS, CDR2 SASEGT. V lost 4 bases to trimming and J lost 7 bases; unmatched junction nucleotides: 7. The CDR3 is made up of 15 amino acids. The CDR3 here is CASSVLAGARNEQFF. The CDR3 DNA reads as TGTGCCAGCAGTGTTCTAGCGGGAGCAAGGAATGAGCAGTTCTTC.

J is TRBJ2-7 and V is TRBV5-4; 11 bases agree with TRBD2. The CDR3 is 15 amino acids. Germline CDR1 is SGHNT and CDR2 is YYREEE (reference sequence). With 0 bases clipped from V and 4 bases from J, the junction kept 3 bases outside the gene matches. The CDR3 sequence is CASSLDSSGRYEQYF. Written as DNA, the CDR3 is TGTGCCAGCAGCTTGGATTCTAGCGGGAGGTACGAGCAGTACTTC. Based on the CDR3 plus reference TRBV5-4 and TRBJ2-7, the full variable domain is ETGVTQSPTHLIKTRGQQVTLRCSSQSGHNTVSWYQQALGQGPQFIFQYYREEENGRGNFPPRFSGLQFPNYSSELNVNALELDDSALYLCASSLDSSGRYEQYFGPGTRLTVT.

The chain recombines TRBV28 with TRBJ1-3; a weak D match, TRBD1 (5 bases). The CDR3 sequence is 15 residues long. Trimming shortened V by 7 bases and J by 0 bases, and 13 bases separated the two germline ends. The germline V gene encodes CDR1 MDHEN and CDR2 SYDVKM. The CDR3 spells CASTSGGSSGNTIYF. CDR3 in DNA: TGTGCCAGCACTTCCGGGGGGTCCTCTGGAAACACCATATATTTT.

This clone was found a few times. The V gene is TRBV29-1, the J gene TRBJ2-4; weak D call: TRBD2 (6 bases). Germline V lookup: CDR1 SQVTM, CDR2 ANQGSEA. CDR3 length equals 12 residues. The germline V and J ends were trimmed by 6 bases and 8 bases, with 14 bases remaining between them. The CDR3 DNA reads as TGCAGCGTGGGGGTCGGGGGTGACATTCAGTACTTC. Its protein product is CSVGVGGDIQYF.

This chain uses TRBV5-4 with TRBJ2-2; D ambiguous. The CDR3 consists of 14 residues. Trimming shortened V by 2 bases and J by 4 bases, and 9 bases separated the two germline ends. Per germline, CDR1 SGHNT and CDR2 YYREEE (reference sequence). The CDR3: CASSLGVGTGELFF. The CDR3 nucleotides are TGTGCCAGCAGCTTAGGAGTGGGCACCGGGGAGCTGTTTTTT. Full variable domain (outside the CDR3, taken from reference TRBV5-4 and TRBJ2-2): ETGVTQSPTHLIKTRGQQVTLRCSSQSGHNTVSWYQQALGQGPQFIFQYYREEENGRGNFPPRFSGLQFPNYSSELNVNALELDDSALYLCASSLGVGTGELFFGEGSRLTVL.